This T cell receptor beta chain was retrieved from a study of CD8 T cells in ankylosing spondylitis. Broader study findings: Reportedly, significant enrichment of disease-linked clones occurred in matched ankylosing spondylitis synovial fluid.

The CDR3 has 14 residues. CDR1 is GTSNPN, CDR2 SVGIG, per germline (reference sequence). The trim removed 1 base at V and 2 bases at J, leaving 4 bases unmatched. The table lists this clonotype with a few counts. Its antigen is still unknown. By quantitative 5'-RACE with molecular barcodes, the TCR beta libraries were made. TCRdb re-called the 5' RACE reads through MiXCR, storing one row per CDR3 protein. The sample gives 310,000 or so distinct CDR3 sequences, 15% to 20% of which show up once; around 8% is in the top ten. The sequencing input was blood, either unsorted or a sorted T cell fraction (not recorded which). The receptor's source is a male donor with ankylosing spondylitis or in good health (not recorded which). The chain is built from TRBV30 and TRBJ1-1; 7 nucleotides line up with TRBD1. This CDR3 is CAWSDWTGNTEAFF. The CDR3 coding sequence is TGTGCCTGGAGTGACTGGACAGGTAACACTGAAGCTTTCTTT.